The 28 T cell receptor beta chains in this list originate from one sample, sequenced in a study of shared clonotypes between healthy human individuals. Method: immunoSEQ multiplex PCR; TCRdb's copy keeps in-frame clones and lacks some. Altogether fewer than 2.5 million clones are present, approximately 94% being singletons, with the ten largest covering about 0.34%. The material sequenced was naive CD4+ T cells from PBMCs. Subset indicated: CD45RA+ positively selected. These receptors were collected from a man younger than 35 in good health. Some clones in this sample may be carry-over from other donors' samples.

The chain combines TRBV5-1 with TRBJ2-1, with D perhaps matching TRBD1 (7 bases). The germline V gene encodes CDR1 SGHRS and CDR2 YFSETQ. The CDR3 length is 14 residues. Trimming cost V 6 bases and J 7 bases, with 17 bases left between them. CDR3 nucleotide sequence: TGCGCCAGCACCAGGGGGGATACGGTAAATGAGCAGTTCTTC. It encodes CASTRGDTVNEQFF.

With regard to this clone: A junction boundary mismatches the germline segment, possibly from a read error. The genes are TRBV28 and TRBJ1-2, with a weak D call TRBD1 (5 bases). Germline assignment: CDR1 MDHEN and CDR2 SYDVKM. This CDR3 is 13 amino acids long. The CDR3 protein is CASRSGPNYGYTF. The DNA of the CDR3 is TGTGCCAGCAGGTCGGGGCCTAATTATGGCTACACCTTC.

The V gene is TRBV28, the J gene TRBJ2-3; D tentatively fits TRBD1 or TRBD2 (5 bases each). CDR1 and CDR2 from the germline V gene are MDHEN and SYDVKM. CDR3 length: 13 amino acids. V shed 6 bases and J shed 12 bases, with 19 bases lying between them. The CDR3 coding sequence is TGTGCCAGCAGCACCATTGGGGGAGACACACAGTATTTT. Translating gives CASSTIGGDTQYF. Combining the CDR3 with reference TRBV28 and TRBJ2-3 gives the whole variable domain DVKVTQSSRYLVKRTGEKVFLECVQDMDHENMFWYRQDPGLGLRLIYFSYDVKMKEKGDIPEGYSVSREKKERFSLILESASTNQTSMYLCASSTIGGDTQYFGPGTRLTVL.

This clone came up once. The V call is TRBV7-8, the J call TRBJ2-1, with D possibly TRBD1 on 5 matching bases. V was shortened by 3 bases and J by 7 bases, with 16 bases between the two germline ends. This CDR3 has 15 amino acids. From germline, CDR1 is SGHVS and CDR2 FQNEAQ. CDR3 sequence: CASSFGHRYVNEQFF. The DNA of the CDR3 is TGTGCCAGCAGCTTCGGCCACAGGTATGTAAATGAGCAGTTCTTC.

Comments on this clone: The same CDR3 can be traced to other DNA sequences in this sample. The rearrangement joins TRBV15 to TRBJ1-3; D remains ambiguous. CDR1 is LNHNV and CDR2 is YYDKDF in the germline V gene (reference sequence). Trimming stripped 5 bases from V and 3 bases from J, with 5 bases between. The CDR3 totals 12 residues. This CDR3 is CATSSDGNTIYF. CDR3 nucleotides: TGTGCCACCAGCTCGGATGGAAACACCATATATTTT.

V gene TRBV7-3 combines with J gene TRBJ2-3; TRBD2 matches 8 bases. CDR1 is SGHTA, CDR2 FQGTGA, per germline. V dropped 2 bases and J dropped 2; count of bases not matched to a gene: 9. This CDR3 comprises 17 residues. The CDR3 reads CASSLWSASGSTDTQYF. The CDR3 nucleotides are TGTGCCAGCAGCTTATGGTCGGCTAGCGGGTCCACAGATACGCAGTATTTT.

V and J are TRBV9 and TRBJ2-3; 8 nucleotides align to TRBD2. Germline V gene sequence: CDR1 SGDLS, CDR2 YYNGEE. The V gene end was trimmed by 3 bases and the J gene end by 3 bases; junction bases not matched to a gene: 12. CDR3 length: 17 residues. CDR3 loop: CASSAQTGTRKTDTQYF. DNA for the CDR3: TGTGCCAGCAGCGCCCAGACCGGGACTAGAAAAACAGATACGCAGTATTTT. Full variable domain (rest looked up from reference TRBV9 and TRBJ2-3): DSGVTQTPKHLITATGQRVTLRCSPRSGDLSVYWYQQSLDQGLQFLIQYYNGEERAKGNILERFSAQQFPDLHSELNLSSLELGDSALYFCASSAQTGTRKTDTQYFGPGTRLTVL.

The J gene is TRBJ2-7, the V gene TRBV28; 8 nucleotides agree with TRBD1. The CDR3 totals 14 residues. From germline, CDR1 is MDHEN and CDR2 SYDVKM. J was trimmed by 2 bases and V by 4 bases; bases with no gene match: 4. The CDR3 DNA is TGTGCCAGCAGTTCCAGGGGGCTAGCCTACGAGCAGTACTTC. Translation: CASSSRGLAYEQYF.

The CDR3 DNA is TGTGCCAGCAGCTTATTTGCATACGACCTGGGGATTGGCACAGATACGCAGTATTTT. It translates to CASSLFAYDLGIGTDTQYF. The rearrangement links TRBV13 to TRBJ2-3; D is unresolved. Germline CDR1 PRHDT, CDR2 FYEKMQ (reference sequence). The CDR3 extends over 19 amino acids. V was trimmed by 2 bases and J by 1 base, leaving 22 bases between them. The full variable domain, rest sourced from reference TRBV13 and TRBJ2-3, is AAGVIQSPRHLIKEKRETATLKCYPIPRHDTVYWYQQGPGQDPQFLISFYEKMQSDKGSIPDRFSAQQFSDYHSELNMSSLELGDSALYFCASSLFAYDLGIGTDTQYFGPGTRLTVL.

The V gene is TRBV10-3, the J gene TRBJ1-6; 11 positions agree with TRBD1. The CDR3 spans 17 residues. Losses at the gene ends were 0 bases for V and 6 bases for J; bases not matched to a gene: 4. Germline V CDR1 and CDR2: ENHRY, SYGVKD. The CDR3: CAISESWGTGGNSPLHF. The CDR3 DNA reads TGTGCCATCAGTGAGTCCTGGGGGACAGGGGGTAATTCACCCCTCCACTTT.

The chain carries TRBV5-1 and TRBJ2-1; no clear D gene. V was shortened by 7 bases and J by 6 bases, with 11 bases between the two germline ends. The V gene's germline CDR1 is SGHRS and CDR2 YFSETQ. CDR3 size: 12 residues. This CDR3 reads CASRAISNEQFF. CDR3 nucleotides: TGCGCCAGCCGGGCGATTTCCAATGAGCAGTTCTTC.

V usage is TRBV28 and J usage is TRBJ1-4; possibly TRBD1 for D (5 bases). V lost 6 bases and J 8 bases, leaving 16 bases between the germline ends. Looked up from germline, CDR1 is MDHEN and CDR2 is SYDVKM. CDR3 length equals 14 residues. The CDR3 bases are TGTGCCAGCAGCAGAACAGGTCCGGACGAAAAACTGTTTTTT. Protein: CASSRTGPDEKLFF.

CDR3 sequence reads: CASRSQQSRGYNEQFF. The CDR3 coding sequence is TGTGCCAGCAGGTCCCAACAGAGCCGGGGCTACAATGAGCAGTTCTTC. The V gene is TRBV6-6, the J gene TRBJ2-1; weak D call: TRBD2 (5 bases). The length of the CDR3 is 16 residues. Germline CDR1 and CDR2: MNHNY and SVGAGI (reference sequence). With 6 bases removed from V and 3 bases from J, the gap between germline ends came to 18 bases.

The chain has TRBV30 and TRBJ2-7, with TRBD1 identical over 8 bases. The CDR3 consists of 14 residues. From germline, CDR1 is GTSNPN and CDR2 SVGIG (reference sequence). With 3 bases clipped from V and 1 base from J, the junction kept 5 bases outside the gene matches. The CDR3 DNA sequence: TGTGCCTGGAGAACAGACAGGGGTTCCTACGAGCAGTACTTC. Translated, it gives CAWRTDRGSYEQYF.

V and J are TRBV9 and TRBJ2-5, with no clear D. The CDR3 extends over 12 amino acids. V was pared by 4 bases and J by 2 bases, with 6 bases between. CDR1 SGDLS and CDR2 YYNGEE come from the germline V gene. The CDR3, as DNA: TGTGCCAGCAGCTCCCAACAAGAGACCCAGTACTTC. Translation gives CASSSQQETQYF.

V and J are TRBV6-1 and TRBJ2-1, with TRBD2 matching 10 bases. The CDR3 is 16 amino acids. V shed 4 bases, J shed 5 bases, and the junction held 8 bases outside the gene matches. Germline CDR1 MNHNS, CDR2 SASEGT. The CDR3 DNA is TGTGCCAGCAGTGGAACTTTTAGCGGGGGGAACAATGAGCAGTTCTTC. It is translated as CASSGTFSGGNNEQFF.

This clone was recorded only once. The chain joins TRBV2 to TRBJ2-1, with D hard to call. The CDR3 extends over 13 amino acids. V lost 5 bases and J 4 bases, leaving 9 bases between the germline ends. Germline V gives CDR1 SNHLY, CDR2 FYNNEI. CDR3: CASSRTVYNEQFF. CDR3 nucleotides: TGTGCCAGCAGTCGGACGGTATACAATGAGCAGTTCTTC.

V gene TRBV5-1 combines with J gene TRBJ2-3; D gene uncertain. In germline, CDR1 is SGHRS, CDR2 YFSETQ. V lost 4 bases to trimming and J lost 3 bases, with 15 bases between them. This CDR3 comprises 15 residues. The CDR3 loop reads CASSHGGIVTDTQYF. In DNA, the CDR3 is TGCGCCAGCAGCCACGGCGGCATAGTAACAGATACGCAGTATTTT.

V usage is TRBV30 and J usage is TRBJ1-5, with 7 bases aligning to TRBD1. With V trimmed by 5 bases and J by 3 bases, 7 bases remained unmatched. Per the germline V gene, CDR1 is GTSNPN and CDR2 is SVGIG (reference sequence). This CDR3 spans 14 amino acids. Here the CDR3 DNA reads TGTGCCTGGCAAGGGACAGAGTCCAATCAGCCCCAGCATTTT. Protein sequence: CAWQGTESNQPQHF.

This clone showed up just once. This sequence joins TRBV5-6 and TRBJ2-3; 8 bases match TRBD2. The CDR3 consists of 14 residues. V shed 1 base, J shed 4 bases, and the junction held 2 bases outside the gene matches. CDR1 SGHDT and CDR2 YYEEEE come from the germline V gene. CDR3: CASSLTSGSDTQYF. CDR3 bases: TGTGCCAGCAGCTTGACTAGCGGCTCAGATACGCAGTATTTT.

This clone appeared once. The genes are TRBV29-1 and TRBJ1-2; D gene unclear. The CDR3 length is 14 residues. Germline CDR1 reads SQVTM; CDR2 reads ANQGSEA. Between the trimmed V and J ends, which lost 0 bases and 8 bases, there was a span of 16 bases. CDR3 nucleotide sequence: TGCAGCGTTGAAGATCGACGGCGGACTCCCGGCTACACCTTC. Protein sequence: CSVEDRRRTPGYTF. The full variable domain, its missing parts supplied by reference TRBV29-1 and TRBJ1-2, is SAVISQKPSRDICQRGTSLTIQCQVDSQVTMMFWYRQQPGQSLTLIATANQGSEATYESGFVIDKFPISRPNLTFSTLTVSNMSPEDSSIYLCSVEDRRRTPGYTFGSGTRLTVV.

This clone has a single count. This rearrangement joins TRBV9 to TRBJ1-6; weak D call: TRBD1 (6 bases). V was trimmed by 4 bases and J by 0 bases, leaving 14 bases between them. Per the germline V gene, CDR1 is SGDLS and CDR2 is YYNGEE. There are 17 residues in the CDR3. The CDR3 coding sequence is TGTGCCAGCAGCCCAGCGTCAGGGGTCTCCTATAATTCACCCCTCCACTTT. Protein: CASSPASGVSYNSPLHF.

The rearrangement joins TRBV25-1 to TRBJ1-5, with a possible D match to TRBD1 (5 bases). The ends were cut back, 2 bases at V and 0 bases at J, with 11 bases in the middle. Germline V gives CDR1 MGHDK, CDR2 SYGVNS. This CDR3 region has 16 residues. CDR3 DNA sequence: TGTGCCAGCAGTGAAGGGGACTGGTTTAGCAATCAGCCCCAGCATTTT. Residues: CASSEGDWFSNQPQHF.

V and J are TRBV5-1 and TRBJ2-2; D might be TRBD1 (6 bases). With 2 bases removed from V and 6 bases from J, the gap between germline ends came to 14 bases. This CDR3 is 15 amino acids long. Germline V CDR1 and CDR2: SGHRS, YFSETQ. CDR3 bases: TGCGCCAGCAGCTTTATAACAGGGCGGGCCGGGGAGCTGTTTTTT. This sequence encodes CASSFITGRAGELFF. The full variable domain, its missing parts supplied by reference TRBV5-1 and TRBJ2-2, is KAGVTQTPRYLIKTRGQQVTLSCSPISGHRSVSWYQQTPGQGLQFLFEYFSETQRNKGNFPGRFSGRQFSNSRSEMNVSTLELGDSALYLCASSFITGRAGELFFGEGSRLTVL.

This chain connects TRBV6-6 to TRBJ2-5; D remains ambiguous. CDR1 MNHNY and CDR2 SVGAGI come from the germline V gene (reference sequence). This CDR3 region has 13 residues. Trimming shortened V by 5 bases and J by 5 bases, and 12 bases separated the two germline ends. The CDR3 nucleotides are TGTGCCAGCAGTAGGGTAGTCGGGGAGACCCAGTACTTC. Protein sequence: CASSRVVGETQYF.

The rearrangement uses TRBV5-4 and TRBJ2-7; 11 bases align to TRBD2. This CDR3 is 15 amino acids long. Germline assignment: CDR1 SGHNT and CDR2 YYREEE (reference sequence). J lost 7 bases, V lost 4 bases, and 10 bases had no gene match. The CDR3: CASSHSGRAGVEQYF. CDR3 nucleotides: TGTGCCAGCAGCCATAGCGGGAGGGCCGGGGTAGAGCAGTACTTC.

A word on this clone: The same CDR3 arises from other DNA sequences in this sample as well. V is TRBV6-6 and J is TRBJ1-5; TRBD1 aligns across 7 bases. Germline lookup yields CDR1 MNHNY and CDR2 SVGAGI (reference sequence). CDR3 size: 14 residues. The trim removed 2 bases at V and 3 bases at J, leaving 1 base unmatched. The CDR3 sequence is CASSYGTVNQPQHF. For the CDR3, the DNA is TGTGCCAGCAGTTACGGGACAGTCAATCAGCCCCAGCATTTT.

The CDR3 DNA reads TGTGCCAGCACCCCGACGGCAGGGAGCTCCTACAATGAGCAGTTCTTC. Translated, it gives CASTPTAGSSYNEQFF. The genes are TRBV28 and TRBJ2-1; D is tentatively TRBD1 or TRBD2 (5 bases each). Looked up from germline, CDR1 is MDHEN and CDR2 is SYDVKM. This CDR3 spans 16 amino acids. V was clipped by 7 bases and J by 0 bases, with 16 bases between them.